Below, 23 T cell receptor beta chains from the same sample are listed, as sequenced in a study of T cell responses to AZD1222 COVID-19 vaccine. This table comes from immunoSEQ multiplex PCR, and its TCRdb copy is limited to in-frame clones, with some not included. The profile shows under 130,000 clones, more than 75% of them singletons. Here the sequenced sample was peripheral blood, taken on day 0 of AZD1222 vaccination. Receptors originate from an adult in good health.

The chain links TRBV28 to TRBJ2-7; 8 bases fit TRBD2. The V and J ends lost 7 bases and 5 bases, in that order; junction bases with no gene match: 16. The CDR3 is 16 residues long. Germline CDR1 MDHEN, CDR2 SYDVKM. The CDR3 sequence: CASTSSIGLAQNEQYF. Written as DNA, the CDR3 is TGTGCCAGCACCTCCTCAATAGGACTAGCTCAGAACGAGCAGTACTTC.

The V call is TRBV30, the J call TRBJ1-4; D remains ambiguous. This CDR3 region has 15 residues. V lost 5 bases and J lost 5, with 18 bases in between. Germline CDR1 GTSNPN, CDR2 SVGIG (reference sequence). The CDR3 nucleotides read TGTGCCTGGGGCGCTCCACCGGGTAACAATGAAAAACTGTTTTTT. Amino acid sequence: CAWGAPPGNNEKLFF.

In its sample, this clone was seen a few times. The CDR3 nucleotides are TGTGCCAGCAGTTCCTCGAGGACCGACTACTATGGCTACACCTTC. Translating gives CASSSSRTDYYGYTF. The chain has TRBV27 and TRBJ1-2; D is unclear. The CDR3 sequence is 15 residues long. Germline CDR1 reads MNHEY; CDR2 reads SMNVEV (reference sequence). V was pared by 4 bases and J by 3 bases, with 15 bases between.

This CDR3 is CASTLGPYKNQPQHF. The CDR3 DNA reads as TGTGCCAGCACCCTAGGGCCCTACAAGAATCAGCCCCAGCATTTT. The chain has TRBV5-8 and TRBJ1-5; D is unresolved. The germline V gene has CDR1 SGHTS and CDR2 YDEGEE. The CDR3 totals 15 residues. V gave up 6 bases and J gave up 4 bases, with 17 bases separating them.

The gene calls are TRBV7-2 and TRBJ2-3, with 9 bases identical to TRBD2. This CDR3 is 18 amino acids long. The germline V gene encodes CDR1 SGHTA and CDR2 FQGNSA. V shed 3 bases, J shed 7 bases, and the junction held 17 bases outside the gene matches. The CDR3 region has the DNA TGTGCCAGCAGCTTTTTAGCGGGAGTTTCGGGCTCGGAGTATACGCAGTATTTT. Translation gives CASSFLAGVSGSEYTQYF.

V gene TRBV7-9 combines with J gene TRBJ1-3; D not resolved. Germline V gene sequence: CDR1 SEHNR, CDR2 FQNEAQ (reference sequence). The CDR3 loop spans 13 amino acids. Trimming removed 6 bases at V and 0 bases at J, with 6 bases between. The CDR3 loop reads CASRQRSGNTIYF. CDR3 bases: TGTGCCAGCAGACAGCGCTCTGGAAACACCATATATTTT. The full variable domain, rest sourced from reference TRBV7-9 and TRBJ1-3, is DTGVSQNPRHKITKRGQNVTFRCDPISEHNRLYWYRQTLGQGPEFLTYFQNEAQLEKSRLLSDRFSAERPKGSFSTLEIQRTEQGDSAMYLCASRQRSGNTIYFGEGSWLTVV.

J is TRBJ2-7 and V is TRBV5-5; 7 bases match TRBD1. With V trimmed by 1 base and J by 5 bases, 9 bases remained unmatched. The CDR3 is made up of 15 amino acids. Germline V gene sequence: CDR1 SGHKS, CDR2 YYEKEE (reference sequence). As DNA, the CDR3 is TGTGCCAGCAGCTTGCCCAGACAGGGCCGGGACGAGCAGTACTTC. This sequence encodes CASSLPRQGRDEQYF.

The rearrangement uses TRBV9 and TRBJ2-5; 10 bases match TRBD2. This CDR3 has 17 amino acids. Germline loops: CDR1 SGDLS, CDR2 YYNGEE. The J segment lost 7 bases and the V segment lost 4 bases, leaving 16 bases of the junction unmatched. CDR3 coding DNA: TGTGCCAGCAGCCCAGGAGGACTAGCGGAGGTTTTGGGGACCCAGTACTTC. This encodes CASSPGGLAEVLGTQYF.

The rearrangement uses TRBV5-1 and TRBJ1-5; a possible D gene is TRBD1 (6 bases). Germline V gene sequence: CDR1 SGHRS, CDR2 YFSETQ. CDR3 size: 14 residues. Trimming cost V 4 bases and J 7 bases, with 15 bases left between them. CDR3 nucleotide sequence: TGCGCCAGCAGCCCGGGGGCGCCCGGGCAGCCCCAGCATTTT. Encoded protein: CASSPGAPGQPQHF.

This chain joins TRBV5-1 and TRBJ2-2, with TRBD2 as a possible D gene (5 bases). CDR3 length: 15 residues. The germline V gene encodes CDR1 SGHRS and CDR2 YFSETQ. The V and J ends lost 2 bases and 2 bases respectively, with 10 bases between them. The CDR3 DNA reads TGCGCCAGCAGCTTAGCACTAGTAAACACCGGGGAGCTGTTTTTT. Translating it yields CASSLALVNTGELFF.

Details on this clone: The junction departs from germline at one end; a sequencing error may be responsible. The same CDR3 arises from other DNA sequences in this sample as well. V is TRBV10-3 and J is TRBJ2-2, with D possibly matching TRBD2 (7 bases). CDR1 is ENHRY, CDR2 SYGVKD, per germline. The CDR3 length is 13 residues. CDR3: CAGGAANTGELFF. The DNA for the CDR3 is TGTGCCGGGGGGGCAGCGAACACCGGGGAGTTGTTTTTT.

The chain's CDR3 is CAWSVSQSETQYF. The CDR3 DNA sequence: TGTGCCTGGAGTGTATCGCAGTCGGAGACCCAGTACTTC. V gene TRBV30 combines with J gene TRBJ2-5; no definite D call. CDR1 is GTSNPN and CDR2 is SVGIG in the germline V gene (reference sequence). The CDR3 extends over 13 amino acids. V lost 0 bases to trimming and J lost 5 bases, with 10 bases between them. The full variable domain, its missing parts supplied by reference TRBV30 and TRBJ2-5, is SQTIHQWPATLVQPVGSPLSLECTVEGTSNPNLYWYRQAAGRGLQLLFYSVGIGQISSEVPQNLSASRPQDRQFILSSKKLLLSDSGFYLCAWSVSQSETQYFGPGTRLLVL.

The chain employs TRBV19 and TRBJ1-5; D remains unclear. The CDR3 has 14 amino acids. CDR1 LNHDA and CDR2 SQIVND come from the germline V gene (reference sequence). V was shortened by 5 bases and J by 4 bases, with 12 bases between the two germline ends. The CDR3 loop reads CASSSRHSNQPQHF. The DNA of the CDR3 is TGTGCCAGTAGTTCCCGACACTCAAATCAGCCCCAGCATTTT.

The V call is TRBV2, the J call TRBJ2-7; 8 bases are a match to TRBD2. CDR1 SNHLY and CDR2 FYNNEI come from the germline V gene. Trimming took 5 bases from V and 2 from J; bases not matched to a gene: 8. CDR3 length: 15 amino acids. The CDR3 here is CASSKTTSVTYEQYF. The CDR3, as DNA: TGTGCCAGCAGTAAAACGACTAGCGTAACCTACGAGCAGTACTTC.

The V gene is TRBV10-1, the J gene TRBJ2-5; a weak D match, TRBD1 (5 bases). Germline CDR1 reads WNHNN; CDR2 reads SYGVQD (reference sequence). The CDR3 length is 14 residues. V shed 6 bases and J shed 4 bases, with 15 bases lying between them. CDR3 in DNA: TGCGCCAGCAGCCCGACAGAGAGAGGAGAGACCCAGTACTTC. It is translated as CASSPTERGETQYF.

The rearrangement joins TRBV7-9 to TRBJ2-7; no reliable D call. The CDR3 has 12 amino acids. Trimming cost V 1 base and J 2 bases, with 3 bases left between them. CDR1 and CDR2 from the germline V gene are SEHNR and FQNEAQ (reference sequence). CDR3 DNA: TGTGCCAGCAGCTTAGTTACCTACGAGCAGTACTTC. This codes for CASSLVTYEQYF. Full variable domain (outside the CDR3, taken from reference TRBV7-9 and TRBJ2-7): DTGVSQNPRHKITKRGQNVTFRCDPISEHNRLYWYRQTLGQGPEFLTYFQNEAQLEKSRLLSDRFSAERPKGSFSTLEIQRTEQGDSAMYLCASSLVTYEQYFGPGTRLTVT.

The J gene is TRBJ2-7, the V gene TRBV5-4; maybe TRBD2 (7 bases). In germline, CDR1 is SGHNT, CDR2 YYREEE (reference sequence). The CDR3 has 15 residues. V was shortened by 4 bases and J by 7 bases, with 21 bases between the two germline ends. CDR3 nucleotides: TGTGCCAGCAGCAAACCCCGCCAGGAGGGGGGGGAGCAGTACTTC. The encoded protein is CASSKPRQEGGEQYF.

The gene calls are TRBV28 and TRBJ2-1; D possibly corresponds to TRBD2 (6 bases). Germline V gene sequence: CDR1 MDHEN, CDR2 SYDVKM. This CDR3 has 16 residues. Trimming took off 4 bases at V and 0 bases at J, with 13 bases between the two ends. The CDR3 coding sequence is TGTGCCAGCAGTTCGCTAGCGATTAGCTCCTACAATGAGCAGTTCTTC. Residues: CASSSLAISSYNEQFF.

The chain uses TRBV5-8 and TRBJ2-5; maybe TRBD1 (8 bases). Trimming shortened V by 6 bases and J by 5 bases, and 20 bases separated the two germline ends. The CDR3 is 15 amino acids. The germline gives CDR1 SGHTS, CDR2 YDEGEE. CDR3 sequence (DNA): TGTGCCAGCAACCCAACCGACAGGGGAGGGGAGACCCAGTACTTC. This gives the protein CASNPTDRGGETQYF.

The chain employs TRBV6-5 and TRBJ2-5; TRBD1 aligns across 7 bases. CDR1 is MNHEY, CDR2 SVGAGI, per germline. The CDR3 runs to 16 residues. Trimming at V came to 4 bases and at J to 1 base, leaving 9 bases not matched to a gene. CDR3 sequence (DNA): TGTGCCAGCAGTTCGGACCCGGGACAGCTCCAAGAGACCCAGTACTTC. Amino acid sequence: CASSSDPGQLQETQYF.

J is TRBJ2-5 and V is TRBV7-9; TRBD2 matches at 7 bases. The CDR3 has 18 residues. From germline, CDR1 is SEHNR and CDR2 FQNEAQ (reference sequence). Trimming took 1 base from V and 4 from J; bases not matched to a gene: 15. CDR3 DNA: TGTGCCAGCAGCTTAGGAACTGATTCGGCGGGAGCGGGAGAGACCCAGTACTTC. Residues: CASSLGTDSAGAGETQYF.

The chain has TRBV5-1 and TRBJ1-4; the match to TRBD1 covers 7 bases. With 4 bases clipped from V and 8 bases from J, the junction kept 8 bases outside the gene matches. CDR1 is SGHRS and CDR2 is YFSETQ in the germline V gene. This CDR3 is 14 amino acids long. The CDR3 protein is CASSIQGTQEKLFF. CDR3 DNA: TGCGCCAGCAGCATACAGGGGACGCAGGAAAAACTGTTTTTT.

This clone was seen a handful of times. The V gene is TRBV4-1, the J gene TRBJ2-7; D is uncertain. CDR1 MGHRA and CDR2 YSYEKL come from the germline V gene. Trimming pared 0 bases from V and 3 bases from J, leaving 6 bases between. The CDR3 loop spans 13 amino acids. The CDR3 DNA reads TGCGCCAGCAGCCAAGAAGGATACTACGAGCAGTACTTC. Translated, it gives CASSQEGYYEQYF.